Described below is a single TCR beta chain sequence and its context. Its specificity is unknown. This sample is part of a study of cytomegalovirus exposure and HLA in healthy donors. Across the whole study: A subsequent analysis reported that the roughly 120 validation repertoires were produced on the same platform that had also been used for the 666 first-cohort repertoires. Whole-study results and caveats: For most TCR sequences rarity was the rule, although some public TCRs occurred in many donors.

The CDR3 contains 15 residues. With 5 bases removed from V and 0 bases from J, the gap between germline ends came to 8 bases. The V gene's germline CDR1 is MDHEN and CDR2 SYDVKM. TCRdb keeps only in-frame clones here, not all; method: immunoSEQ multiplex PCR. Among over 150,000 clones listed, 75% to 85% were seen once. Sequencing input: PBMCs. The receptor's source is a woman under 40 in good health and CMV-seropositive. The chain carries TRBV28 and TRBJ2-6, with unresolved D. The CDR3 sequence: CASSPQFSGANVLTF. In nucleotides, the CDR3 is TGTGCCAGCAGTCCACAATTCTCTGGGGCCAACGTCCTGACTTTC.